The 8 T cell receptor beta chains reported below all come from one sample, sequenced in a study of post-analysis software for immune sequencing data. These TCRs' antigens remain unknown. General study points: Relative to controls, patients had five TRBV segments at higher frequency, with TRBV5-6, TRBV5-1 and TRBV20-1 among these.

The authors incorporated unique molecular identifiers into the TCR beta cDNA libraries. A single record per CDR3 protein comes from TCRdb applying MiXCR to the PCR reads. The sample has about 200,000 distinct CDR3 sequences, roughly 28% seen once. Sequencing was carried out using blood. These receptors were collected from a girl under 18 with multiple sclerosis.

The rearrangement uses TRBV5-1 and TRBJ2-1; possible D gene TRBD2, 6 bases. Germline V CDR1 and CDR2: SGHRS, YFSETQ. V lost 4 bases, J lost 4 bases, and 18 bases lay in between. This CDR3 contains 16 residues. The CDR3: CASSLPVRGEYNEQFF. In DNA form, the CDR3 reads TGCGCCAGCAGCCTACCCGTCCGCGGGGAGTACAATGAGCAGTTCTTC.

The chain recombines TRBV20-1 with TRBJ1-2; the D is unclear. From germline, CDR1 is DFQATT and CDR2 SNEGSKA (reference sequence). Trimming shortened V by 1 base and J by 3 bases, and 12 bases separated the two germline ends. The CDR3 totals 14 residues. The CDR3 DNA follows: TGCAGTGCTAGAGTCCCAGAATTCCACTATGGCTACACCTTC. It specifies CSARVPEFHYGYTF.

Turning to this clonotype: This sequence may be a read error, since a much larger clone differs from it by one base. The V call is TRBV5-5, the J call TRBJ1-2, with a weak D call TRBD1 (5 bases). This CDR3 is built from 14 residues. The germline CDR1 and CDR2 sequences are SGHKS and YYEKEE (reference sequence). CDR3 in amino acids: CASSFGTANCGYTF. Here the CDR3 DNA reads TGTGCCAGCAGCTTTGGGACGGCGAACTGTGGCTACACCTTC.

This clonotype occurred once. This chain links TRBV7-2 with TRBJ2-7, with a possible D match to TRBD2 (5 bases). The DNA end is a closer match to TRBJ2-5, so the J assignment may be wrong. Per germline, CDR1 SGHTA and CDR2 FQGNSA. The CDR3 length is 17 residues. CDR3 sequence: CASSLDSVARRGETQYF. CDR3 DNA sequence: TGTGCCAGCAGCTTAGACTCGGTGGCACGGCGCGGGGAGACCCAGTACTTC.

About this clonotype itself: This clone may be a read error of a much larger clone one base away. This chain connects TRBV29-1 to TRBJ2-1; 8 bases map to TRBD2. V shed 5 bases and J 2 bases; nucleotides not matched to a gene: 8. CDR3 length equals 15 residues. From germline, CDR1 is SQVTM and CDR2 ANQGSEA. The CDR3 DNA sequence: TGCAGCGTTCAAGGTAGCGGGGACACCTACAATGAGCAGTTCTTC. Encoded protein: CSVQGSGDTYNEQFF.

In its sample, this clonotype was seen many times. The CDR3 loop reads CSVDRDRGGGSTDTQYF. DNA for the CDR3: TGCAGCGTTGACCGGGACAGGGGAGGAGGTAGCACAGATACGCAGTATTTT. The chain uses TRBV29-1 and TRBJ2-3; 10 bases match TRBD1. The CDR3 runs 17 residues. Germline V gene lookup returns CDR1 SQVTM and CDR2 ANQGSEA. With V trimmed by 3 bases and J by 0 bases, 9 bases remained unmatched.

The sample holds many counts of this clonotype. The V and J genes are TRBV6-1 and TRBJ2-7, with 8 bases identical to TRBD2. This CDR3 contains 15 residues. Germline V gene lookup returns CDR1 MNHNS and CDR2 SASEGT. After removal of 9 bases from V and 1 base from J, the junction contained 11 bases not matched to a gene. The CDR3 nucleotides are TGTGCCAGGCGGCGGGGGGCCGGTCCTTCCTACGAGCAGTACTTC. It translates to CARRRGAGPSYEQYF.

The table lists this clonotype with many counts. Written as DNA, the CDR3 is TGTGCCAGCAGTTTTGGAGGACTAGCGGGAGCCCTCGTAGGGGAGCAGTACTTC. Translated, it gives CASSFGGLAGALVGEQYF. The chain uses TRBV28 and TRBJ2-7; 13 bases agree with TRBD2. The CDR3 totals 18 residues. Trimming removed 3 bases from V and 7 bases from J; junction bases left unmatched: 15. Germline values: CDR1 MDHEN, CDR2 SYDVKM.